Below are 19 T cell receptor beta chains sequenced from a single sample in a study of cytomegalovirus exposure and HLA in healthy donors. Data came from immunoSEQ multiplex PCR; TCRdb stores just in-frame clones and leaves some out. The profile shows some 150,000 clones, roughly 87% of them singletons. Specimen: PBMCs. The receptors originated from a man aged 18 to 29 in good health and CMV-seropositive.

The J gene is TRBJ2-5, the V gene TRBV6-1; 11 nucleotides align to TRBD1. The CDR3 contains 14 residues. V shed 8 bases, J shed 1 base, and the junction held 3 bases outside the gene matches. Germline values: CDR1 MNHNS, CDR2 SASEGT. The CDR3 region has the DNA TGTGCCAGCTGGGACAGGGGGTTCCAAGAGACCCAGTACTTC. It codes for CASWDRGFQETQYF.

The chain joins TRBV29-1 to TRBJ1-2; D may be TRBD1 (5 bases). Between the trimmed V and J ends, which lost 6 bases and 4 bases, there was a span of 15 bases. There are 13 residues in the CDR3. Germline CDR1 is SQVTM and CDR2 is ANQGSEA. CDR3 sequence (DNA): TGCAGCGTCCCGGCCCCCGGGGGCTATGGCTACACCTTC. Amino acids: CSVPAPGGYGYTF. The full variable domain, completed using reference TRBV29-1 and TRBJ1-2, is SAVISQKPSRDICQRGTSLTIQCQVDSQVTMMFWYRQQPGQSLTLIATANQGSEATYESGFVIDKFPISRPNLTFSTLTVSNMSPEDSSIYLCSVPAPGGYGYTFGSGTRLTVV.

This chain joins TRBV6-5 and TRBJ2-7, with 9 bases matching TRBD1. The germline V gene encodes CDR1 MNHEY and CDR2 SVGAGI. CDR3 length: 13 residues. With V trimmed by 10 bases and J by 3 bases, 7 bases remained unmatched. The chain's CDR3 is CATTRDRVYEQYF. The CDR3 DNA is TGTGCCACCACTCGGGACAGGGTCTACGAGCAGTACTTC.

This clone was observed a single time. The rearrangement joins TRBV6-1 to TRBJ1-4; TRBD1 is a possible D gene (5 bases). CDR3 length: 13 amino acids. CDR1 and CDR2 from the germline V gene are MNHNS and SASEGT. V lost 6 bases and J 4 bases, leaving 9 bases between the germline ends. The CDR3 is CASSRGYNEKLFF. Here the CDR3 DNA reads TGTGCCAGCAGCCGGGGGTATAATGAAAAACTGTTTTTT.

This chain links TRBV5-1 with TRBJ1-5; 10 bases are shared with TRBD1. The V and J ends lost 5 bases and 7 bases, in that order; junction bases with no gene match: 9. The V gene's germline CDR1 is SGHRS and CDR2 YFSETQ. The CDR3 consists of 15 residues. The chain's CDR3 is CASSPTGGAKQPQHF. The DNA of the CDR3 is TGCGCCAGCAGTCCGACAGGGGGCGCGAAACAGCCCCAGCATTTT.

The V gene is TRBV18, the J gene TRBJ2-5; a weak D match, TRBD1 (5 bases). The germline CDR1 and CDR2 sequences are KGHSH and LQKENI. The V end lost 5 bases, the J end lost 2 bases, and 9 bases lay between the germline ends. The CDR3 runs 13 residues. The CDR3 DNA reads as TGTGCCAGCTCATTCGACAGTCAAGAGACCCAGTACTTC. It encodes CASSFDSQETQYF.

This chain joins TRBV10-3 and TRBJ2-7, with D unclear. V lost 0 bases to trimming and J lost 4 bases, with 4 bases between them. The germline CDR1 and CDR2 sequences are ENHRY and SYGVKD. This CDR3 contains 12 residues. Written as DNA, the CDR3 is TGTGCCATCAGTGAGTCATATTACGAGCAGTACTTC. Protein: CAISESYYEQYF.

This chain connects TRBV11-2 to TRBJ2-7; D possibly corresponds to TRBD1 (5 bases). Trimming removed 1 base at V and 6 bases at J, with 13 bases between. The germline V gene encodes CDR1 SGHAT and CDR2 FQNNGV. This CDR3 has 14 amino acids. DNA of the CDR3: TGTGCCAGCAGCTTAGTTCAATTAGGGGCCGAGCAGTACTTC. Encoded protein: CASSLVQLGAEQYF. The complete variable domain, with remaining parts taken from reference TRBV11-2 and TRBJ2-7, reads EAGVAQSPRYKIIEKRQSVAFWCNPISGHATLYWYQQILGQGPKLLIQFQNNGVVDDSQLPKDRFSAERLKGVDSTLKIQPAKLEDSAVYLCASSLVQLGAEQYFGPGTRLTVT.

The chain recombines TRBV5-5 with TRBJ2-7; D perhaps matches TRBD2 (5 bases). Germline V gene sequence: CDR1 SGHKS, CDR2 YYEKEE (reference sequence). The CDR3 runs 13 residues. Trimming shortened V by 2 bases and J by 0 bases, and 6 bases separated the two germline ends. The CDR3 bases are TGTGCCAGCAGCTTTACTAGCTCCTACGAGCAGTACTTC. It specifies CASSFTSSYEQYF. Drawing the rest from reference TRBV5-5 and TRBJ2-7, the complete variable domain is DAGVTQSPTHLIKTRGQQVTLRCSPISGHKSVSWYQQVLGQGPQFIFQYYEKEERGRGNFPDRFSARQFPNYSSELNVNALLLGDSALYLCASSFTSSYEQYFGPGTRLTVT.

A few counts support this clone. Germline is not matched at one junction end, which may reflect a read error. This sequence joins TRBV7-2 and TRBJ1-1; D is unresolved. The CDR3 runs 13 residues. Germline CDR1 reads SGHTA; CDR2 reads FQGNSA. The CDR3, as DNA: TGTGCCAGCAGGTTAGTGGAGAAAACTGAAGCTTTCTTT. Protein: CASRLVEKTEAFF. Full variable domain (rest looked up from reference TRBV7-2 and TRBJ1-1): GAGVSQSPSNKVTEKGKDVELRCDPISGHTALYWYRQSLGQGLEFLIYFQGNSAPDKSGLPSDRFSAERTGGSVSTLTIQRTQQEDSAVYLCASRLVEKTEAFFGQGTRLTVV.

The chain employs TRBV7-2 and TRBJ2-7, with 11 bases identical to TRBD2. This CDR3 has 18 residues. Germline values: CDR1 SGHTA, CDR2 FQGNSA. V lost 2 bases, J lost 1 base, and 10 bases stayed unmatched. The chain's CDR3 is CASSLNDGLAGASYEQYF. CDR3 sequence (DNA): TGTGCCAGCAGCTTAAACGATGGACTAGCGGGTGCTTCCTACGAGCAGTACTTC.

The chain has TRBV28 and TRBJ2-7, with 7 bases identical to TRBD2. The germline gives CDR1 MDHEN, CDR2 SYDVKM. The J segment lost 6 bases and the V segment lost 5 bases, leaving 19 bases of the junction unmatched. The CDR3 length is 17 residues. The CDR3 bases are TGTGCCAGCAGTGGGGATCAGAACCGGGGGGAGTTCGCCGAGCAGTACTTC. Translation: CASSGDQNRGEFAEQYF.

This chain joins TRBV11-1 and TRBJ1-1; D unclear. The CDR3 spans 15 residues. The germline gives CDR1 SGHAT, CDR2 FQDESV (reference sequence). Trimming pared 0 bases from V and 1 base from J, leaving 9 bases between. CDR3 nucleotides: TGTGCCAGCAGCTTAGCGCAGGTCAAGAACACTGAAGCTTTCTTT. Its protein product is CASSLAQVKNTEAFF.

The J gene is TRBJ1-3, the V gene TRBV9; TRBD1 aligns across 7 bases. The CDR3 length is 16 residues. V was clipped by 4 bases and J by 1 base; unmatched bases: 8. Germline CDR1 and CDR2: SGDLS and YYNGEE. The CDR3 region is CASSTQGSWSGNTIYF. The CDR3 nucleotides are TGTGCCAGCAGCACACAGGGGAGTTGGTCTGGAAACACCATATATTTT.

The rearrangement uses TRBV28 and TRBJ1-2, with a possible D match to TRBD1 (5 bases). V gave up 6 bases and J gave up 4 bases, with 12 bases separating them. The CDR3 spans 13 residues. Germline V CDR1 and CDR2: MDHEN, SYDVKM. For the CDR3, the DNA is TGTGCCAGCAGCCCCGGACAAATCTATGGCTACACCTTC. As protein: CASSPGQIYGYTF.

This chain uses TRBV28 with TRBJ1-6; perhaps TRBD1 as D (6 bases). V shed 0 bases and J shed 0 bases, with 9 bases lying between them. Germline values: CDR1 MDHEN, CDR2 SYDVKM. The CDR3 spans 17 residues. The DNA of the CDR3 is TGTGCCAGCAGTTTATGGGACAGAGGCTCCTATAATTCACCCCTCCACTTT. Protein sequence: CASSLWDRGSYNSPLHF. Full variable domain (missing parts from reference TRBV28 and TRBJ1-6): DVKVTQSSRYLVKRTGEKVFLECVQDMDHENMFWYRQDPGLGLRLIYFSYDVKMKEKGDIPEGYSVSREKKERFSLILESASTNQTSMYLCASSLWDRGSYNSPLHFGNGTRLTVT.

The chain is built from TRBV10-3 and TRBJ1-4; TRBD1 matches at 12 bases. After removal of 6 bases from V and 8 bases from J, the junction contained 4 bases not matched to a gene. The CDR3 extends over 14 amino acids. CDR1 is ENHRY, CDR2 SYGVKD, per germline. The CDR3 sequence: CAIRGTGGKEKLFF. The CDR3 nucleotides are TGTGCCATCAGGGGGACAGGGGGCAAAGAAAAACTGTTTTTT.

The CDR3 nucleotides read TGCGCCAGCAGCTCCGGGGGGACTGGAAACACCATATATTTT. It is translated as CASSSGGTGNTIYF. The chain recombines TRBV5-1 with TRBJ1-3; TRBD1 might be the D (5 bases). Trimming cost V 3 bases and J 2 bases, with 9 bases left between them. The CDR3 spans 14 residues. Germline V gene data show CDR1 as SGHRS and CDR2 as YFSETQ.

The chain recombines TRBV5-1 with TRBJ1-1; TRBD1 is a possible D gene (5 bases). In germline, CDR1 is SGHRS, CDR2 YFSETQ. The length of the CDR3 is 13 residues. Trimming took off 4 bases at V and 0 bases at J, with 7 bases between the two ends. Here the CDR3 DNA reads TGCGCCAGCAGCAGGGACTTGAACACTGAAGCTTTCTTT. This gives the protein CASSRDLNTEAFF. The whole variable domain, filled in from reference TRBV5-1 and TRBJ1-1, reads KAGVTQTPRYLIKTRGQQVTLSCSPISGHRSVSWYQQTPGQGLQFLFEYFSETQRNKGNFPGRFSGRQFSNSRSEMNVSTLELGDSALYLCASSRDLNTEAFFGQGTRLTVV.